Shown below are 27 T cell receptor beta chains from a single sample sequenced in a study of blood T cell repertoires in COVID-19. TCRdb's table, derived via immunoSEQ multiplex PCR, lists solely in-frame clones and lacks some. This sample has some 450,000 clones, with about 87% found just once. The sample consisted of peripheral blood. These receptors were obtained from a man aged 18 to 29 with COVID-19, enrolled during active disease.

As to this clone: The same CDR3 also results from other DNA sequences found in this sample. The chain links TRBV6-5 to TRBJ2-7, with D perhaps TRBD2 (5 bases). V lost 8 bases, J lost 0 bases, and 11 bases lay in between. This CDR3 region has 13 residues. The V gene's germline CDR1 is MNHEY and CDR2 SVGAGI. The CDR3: CASRVGSSYEQYF. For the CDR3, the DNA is TGTGCCAGCCGGGTAGGGAGCTCCTACGAGCAGTACTTC.

The CDR3 region has the DNA TGTGCCAGTAGTAGGTTAACGGGGGGGAACGCGCCAACGCAGTATTTT. Its protein product is CASSRLTGGNAPTQYF. The chain joins TRBV19 to TRBJ2-3, with 8 bases aligning to TRBD2. Per the germline V gene, CDR1 is LNHDA and CDR2 is SQIVND (reference sequence). This CDR3 contains 16 residues. With V trimmed by 4 bases and J by 9 bases, 15 bases remained unmatched.

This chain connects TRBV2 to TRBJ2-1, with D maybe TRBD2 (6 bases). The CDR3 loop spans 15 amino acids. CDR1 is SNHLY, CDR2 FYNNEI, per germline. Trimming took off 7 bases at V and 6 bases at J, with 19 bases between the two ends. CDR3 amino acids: CASTPGLSRLNEQFF. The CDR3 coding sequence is TGTGCCAGCACCCCGGGACTCTCTCGTCTCAATGAGCAGTTCTTC.

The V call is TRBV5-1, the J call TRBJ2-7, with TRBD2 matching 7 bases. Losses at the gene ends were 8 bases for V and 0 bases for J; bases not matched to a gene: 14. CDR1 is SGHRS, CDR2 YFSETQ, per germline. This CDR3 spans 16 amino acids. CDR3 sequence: CASRQGGTQSSYEQYF. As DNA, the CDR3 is TGCGCCAGTCGGCAGGGAGGGACTCAGAGCTCCTACGAGCAGTACTTC.

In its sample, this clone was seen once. The CDR3 spells CASRRGGAYEQFF. As DNA, the CDR3 is TGTGCCAGCAGGCGCGGGGGGGCCTATGAGCAGTTCTTC. The chain uses TRBV28 and TRBJ2-1, with 9 bases lining up with TRBD2. The V gene end was trimmed by 6 bases and the J gene end by 8 bases; junction bases not matched to a gene: 5. CDR3 size: 13 residues. Germline values: CDR1 MDHEN, CDR2 SYDVKM.

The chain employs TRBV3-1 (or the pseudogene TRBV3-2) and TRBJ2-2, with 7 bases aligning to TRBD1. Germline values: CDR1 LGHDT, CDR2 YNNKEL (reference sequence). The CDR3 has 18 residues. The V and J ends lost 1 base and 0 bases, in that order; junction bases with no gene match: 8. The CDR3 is CASSQVPGQPPNTGELFF. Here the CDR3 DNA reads TGTGCCAGCAGCCAAGTCCCGGGACAGCCTCCGAACACCGGGGAGCTGTTTTTT.

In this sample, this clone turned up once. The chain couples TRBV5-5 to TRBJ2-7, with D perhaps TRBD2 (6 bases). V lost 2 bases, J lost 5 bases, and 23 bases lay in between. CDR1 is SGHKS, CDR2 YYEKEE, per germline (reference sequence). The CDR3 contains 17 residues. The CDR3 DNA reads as TGTGCCAGCAGCTTTATTTTGTGGGGGGTCGTTCGGGACGAGCAGTACTTC. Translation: CASSFILWGVVRDEQYF.

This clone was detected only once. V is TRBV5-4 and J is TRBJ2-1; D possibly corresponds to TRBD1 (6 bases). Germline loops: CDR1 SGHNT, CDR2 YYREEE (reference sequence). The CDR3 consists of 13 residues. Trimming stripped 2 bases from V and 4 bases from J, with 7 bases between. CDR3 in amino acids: CASSLGQYNEQFF. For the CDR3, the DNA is TGTGCCAGCAGCTTAGGACAGTACAATGAGCAGTTCTTC.

The CDR3 bases are TGCGCCAGCAGTGAGAGGCGGGACAGGGAGGCTGAAGCTTTCTTT. Translation gives CASSERRDREAEAFF. This chain links TRBV10-1 with TRBJ1-1; TRBD1 matches at 9 bases. This CDR3 has 15 residues. Germline values: CDR1 WNHNN, CDR2 SYGVQD (reference sequence). Trimming at V came to 2 bases and at J to 6 bases, leaving 7 bases not matched to a gene.

The CDR3 here is CASSVSGLLASDTQYF. Written as DNA, the CDR3 is TGTGCCAGCAGCGTAAGCGGCTTATTAGCCTCAGATACGCAGTATTTT. The chain is built from TRBV13 and TRBJ2-3; maybe TRBD2 (5 bases). The CDR3 spans 16 residues. Trimming shortened V by 5 bases and J by 4 bases, and 19 bases separated the two germline ends. Per germline, CDR1 PRHDT and CDR2 FYEKMQ (reference sequence). The variable domain in full, with the rest retrieved from reference TRBV13 and TRBJ2-3, is AAGVIQSPRHLIKEKRETATLKCYPIPRHDTVYWYQQGPGQDPQFLISFYEKMQSDKGSIPDRFSAQQFSDYHSELNMSSLELGDSALYFCASSVSGLLASDTQYFGPGTRLTVL.

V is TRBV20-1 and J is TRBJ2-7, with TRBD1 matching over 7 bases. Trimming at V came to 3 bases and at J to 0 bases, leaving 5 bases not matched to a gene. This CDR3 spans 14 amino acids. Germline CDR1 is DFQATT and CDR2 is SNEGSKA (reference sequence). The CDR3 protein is CSASSDRASYEQYF. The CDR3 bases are TGCAGTGCTAGTAGCGACAGGGCCTCCTACGAGCAGTACTTC.

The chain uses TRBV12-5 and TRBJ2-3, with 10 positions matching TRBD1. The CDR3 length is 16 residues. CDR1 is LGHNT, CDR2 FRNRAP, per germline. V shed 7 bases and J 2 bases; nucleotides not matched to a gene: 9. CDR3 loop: CASVLQGQGFTDTQYF. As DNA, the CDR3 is TGTGCTAGTGTCCTCCAGGGACAGGGGTTCACAGATACGCAGTATTTT. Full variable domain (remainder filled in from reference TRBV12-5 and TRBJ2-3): DARVTQTPRHKVTEMGQEVTMRCQPILGHNTVFWYRQTMMQGLELLAYFRNRAPLDDSGMPKDRFSAEMPDATLATLKIQPSEPRDSAVYFCASVLQGQGFTDTQYFGPGTRLTVL.

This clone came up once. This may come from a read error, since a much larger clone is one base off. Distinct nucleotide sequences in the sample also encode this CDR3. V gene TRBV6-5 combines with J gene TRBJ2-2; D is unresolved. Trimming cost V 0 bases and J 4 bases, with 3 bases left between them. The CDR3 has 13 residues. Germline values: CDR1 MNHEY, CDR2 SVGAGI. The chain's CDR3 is CASSYSSTGELFF. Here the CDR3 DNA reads TGTGCCAGCAGTTACTCTAGCACCGGGGAGCTGTTTTTT.

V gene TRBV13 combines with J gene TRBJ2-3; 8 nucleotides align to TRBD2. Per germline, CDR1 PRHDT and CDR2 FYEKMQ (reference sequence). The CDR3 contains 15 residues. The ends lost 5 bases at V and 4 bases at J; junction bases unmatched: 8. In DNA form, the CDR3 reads TGTGCCAGCAGCCACAGCGGGAGTATCTCAGATACGCAGTATTTT. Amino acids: CASSHSGSISDTQYF. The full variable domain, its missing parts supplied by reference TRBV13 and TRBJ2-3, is AAGVIQSPRHLIKEKRETATLKCYPIPRHDTVYWYQQGPGQDPQFLISFYEKMQSDKGSIPDRFSAQQFSDYHSELNMSSLELGDSALYFCASSHSGSISDTQYFGPGTRLTVL.

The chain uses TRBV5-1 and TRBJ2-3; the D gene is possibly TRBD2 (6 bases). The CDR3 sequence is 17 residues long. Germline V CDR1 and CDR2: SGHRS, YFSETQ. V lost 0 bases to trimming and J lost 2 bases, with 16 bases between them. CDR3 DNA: TGCGCCAGCAGCTTGGAACCTTGGCGGACTACCACAGATACGCAGTATTTT. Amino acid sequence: CASSLEPWRTTTDTQYF.

CDR3 nucleotides: TGTGCCACCAGCACCGGGACAGGGGGCTCCTACGAGCAGTACTTC. This gives the protein CATSTGTGGSYEQYF. The chain is built from TRBV15 and TRBJ2-7; 11 bases line up with TRBD1. The CDR3 is 15 residues long. The junction had 2 bases not matched to a gene; V was cut back by 4 bases and J by 0 bases. Germline CDR1 reads LNHNV; CDR2 reads YYDKDF (reference sequence).

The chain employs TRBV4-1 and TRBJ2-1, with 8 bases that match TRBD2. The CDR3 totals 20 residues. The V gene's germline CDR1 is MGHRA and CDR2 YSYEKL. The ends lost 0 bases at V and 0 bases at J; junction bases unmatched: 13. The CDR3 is CASSQEGLRGATSSYNEQFF. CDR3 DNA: TGCGCCAGCAGCCAAGAGGGACTGCGGGGGGCCACAAGCTCCTACAATGAGCAGTTCTTC.

The CDR3 DNA sequence: TGTGCCAGCAGCCAAGTACTAGCGGGATTGGAGACCCAGTACTTC. The encoded protein is CASSQVLAGLETQYF. This chain uses TRBV3-1 (or the pseudogene TRBV3-2) with TRBJ2-5; 10 bases agree with TRBD2. Germline V gene sequence: CDR1 LGHDT, CDR2 YNNKEL (reference sequence). Trimming removed 1 base from V and 5 bases from J; junction bases left unmatched: 4. This CDR3 has 15 amino acids.

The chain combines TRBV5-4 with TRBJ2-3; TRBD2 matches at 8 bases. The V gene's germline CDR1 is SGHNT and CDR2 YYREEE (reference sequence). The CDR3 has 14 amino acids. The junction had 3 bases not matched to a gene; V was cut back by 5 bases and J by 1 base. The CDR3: CASSRREGTDTQYF. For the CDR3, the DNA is TGTGCCAGCAGTCGGCGGGAGGGCACAGATACGCAGTATTTT.

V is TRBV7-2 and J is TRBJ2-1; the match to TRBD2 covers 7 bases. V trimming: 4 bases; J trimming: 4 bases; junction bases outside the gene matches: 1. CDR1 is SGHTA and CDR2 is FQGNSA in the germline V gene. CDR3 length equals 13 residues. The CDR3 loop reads CASSSGGYNEQFF. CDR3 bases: TGTGCCAGCAGCTCCGGGGGGTACAATGAGCAGTTCTTC. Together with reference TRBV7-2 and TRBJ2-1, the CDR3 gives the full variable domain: GAGVSQSPSNKVTEKGKDVELRCDPISGHTALYWYRQSLGQGLEFLIYFQGNSAPDKSGLPSDRFSAERTGGSVSTLTIQRTQQEDSAVYLCASSSGGYNEQFFGPGTRLTVL.

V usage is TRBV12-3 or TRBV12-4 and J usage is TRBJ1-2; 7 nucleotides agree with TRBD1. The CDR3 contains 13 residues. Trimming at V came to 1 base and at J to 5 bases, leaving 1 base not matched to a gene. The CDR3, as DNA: TGTGCCAGCAGTTTAGGCAGGGGGTATGGCTACACCTTC. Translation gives CASSLGRGYGYTF.

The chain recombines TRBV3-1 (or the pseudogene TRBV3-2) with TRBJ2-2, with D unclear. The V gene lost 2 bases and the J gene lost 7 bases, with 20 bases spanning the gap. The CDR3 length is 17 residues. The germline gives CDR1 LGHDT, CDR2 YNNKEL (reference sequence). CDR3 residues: CASSQSNRRIQSGELFF. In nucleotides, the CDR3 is TGTGCCAGCAGCCAATCTAATCGGAGAATTCAGAGCGGGGAGCTGTTTTTT.

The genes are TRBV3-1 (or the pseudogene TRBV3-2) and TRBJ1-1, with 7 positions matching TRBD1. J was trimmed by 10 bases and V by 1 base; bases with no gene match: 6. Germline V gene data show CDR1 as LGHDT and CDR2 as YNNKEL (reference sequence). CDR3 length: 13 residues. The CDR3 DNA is TGTGCCAGCAGCCAAGGCAGGGGGGCGTCAGCTTTCTTT. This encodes CASSQGRGASAFF.

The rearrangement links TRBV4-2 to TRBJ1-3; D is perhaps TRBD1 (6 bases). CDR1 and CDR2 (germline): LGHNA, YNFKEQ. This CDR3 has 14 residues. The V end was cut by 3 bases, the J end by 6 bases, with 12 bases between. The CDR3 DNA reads TGTGCCAGCAGCCAGTCCGAGGGGGAAAACACCATATATTTT. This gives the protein CASSQSEGENTIYF.

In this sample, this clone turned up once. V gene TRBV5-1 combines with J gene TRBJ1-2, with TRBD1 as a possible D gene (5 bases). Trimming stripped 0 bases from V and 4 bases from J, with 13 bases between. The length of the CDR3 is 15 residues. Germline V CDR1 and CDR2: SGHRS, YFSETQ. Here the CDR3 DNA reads TGCGCCAGCAGCTTGGACCCGGGGGTGGTCTATGGCTACACCTTC. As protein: CASSLDPGVVYGYTF.

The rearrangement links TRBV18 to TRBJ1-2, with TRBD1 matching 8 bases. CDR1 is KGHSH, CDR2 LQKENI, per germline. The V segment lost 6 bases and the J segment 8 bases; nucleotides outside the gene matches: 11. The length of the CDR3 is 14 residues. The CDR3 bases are TGTGCCAGCTCGAGGGACAGGTCGGGTCTCGGCTACACCTTC. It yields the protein CASSRDRSGLGYTF.

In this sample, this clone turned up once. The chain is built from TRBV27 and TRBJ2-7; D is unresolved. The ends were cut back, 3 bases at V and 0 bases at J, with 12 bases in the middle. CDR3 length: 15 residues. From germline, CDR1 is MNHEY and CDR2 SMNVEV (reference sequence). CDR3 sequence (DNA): TGTGCCAGCAGTTTGAGCGCATCTAGCTCCTACGAGCAGTACTTC. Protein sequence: CASSLSASSSYEQYF.